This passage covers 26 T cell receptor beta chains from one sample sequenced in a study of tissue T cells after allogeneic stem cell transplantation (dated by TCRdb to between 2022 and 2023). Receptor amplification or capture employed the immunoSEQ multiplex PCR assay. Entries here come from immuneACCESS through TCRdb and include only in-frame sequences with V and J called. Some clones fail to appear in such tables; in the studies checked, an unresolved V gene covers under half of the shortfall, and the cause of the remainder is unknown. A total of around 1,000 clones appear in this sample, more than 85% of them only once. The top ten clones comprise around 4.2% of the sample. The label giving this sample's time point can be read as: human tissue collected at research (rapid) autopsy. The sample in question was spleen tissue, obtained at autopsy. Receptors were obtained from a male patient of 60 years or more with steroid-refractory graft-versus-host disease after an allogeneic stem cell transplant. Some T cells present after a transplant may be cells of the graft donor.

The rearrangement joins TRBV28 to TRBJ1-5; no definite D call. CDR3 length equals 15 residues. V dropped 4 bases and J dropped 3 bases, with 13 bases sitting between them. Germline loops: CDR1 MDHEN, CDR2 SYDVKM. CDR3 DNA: TGTGCCAGCAGTTCCTCACCGGGCGTCAATCAGCCCCAGCATTTT. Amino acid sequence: CASSSSPGVNQPQHF.

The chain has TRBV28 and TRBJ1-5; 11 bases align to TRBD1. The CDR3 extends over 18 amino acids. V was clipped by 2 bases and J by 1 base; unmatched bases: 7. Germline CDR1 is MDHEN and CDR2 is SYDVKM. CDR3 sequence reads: CASSLGTGGRVSNQPQHF. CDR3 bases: TGTGCCAGCAGTTTAGGGACAGGGGGGCGAGTGAGCAATCAGCCCCAGCATTTT.

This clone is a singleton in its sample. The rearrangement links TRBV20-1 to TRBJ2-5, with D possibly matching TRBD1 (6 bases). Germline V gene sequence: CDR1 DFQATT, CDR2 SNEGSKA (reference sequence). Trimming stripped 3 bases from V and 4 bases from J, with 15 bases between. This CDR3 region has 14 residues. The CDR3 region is CSASVGAGGETQYF. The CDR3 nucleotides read TGCAGTGCTAGTGTGGGGGCCGGAGGAGAGACCCAGTACTTC.

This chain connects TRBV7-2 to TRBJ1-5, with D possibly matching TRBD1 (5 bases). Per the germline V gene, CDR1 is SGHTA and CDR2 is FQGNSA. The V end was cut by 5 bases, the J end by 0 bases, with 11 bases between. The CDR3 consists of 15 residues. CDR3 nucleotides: TGTGCCAGCAGCCTCTATACAGGTAGCAATCAGCCCCAGCATTTT. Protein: CASSLYTGSNQPQHF.

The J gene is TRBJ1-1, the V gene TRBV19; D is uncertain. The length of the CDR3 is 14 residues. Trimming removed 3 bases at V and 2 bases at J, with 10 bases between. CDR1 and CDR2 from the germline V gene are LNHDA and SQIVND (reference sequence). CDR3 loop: CASSIGRLNTEAFF. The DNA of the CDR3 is TGTGCCAGTAGTATCGGGCGGTTAAACACTGAAGCTTTCTTT.

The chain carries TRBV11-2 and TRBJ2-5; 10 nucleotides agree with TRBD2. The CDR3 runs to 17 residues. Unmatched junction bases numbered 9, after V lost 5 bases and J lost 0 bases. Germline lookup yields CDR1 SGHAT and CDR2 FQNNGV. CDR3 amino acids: CASSPATSGLNQETQYF. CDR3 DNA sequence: TGTGCCAGCAGCCCAGCGACTAGCGGGCTTAACCAAGAGACCCAGTACTTC.

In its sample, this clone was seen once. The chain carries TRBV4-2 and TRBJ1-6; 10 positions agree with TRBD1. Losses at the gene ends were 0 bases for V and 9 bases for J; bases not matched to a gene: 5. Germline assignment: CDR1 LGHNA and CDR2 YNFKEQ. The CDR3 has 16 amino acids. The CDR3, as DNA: TGTGCCAGCAGCCAAGATCAGGGACAGGGGAGTTCACCCCTCCACTTT. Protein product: CASSQDQGQGSSPLHF.

DNA for the CDR3: TGTGCCACCCTTGAAGCCCCGGGACAGGGTTCTCAGCCCCAGCATTTT. Translating it yields CATLEAPGQGSQPQHF. J is TRBJ1-5 and V is TRBV6-1; 9 nucleotides align to TRBD1. This CDR3 contains 16 residues. Germline CDR1 MNHNS, CDR2 SASEGT. Trimming took 10 bases from V and 6 from J; bases not matched to a gene: 16.

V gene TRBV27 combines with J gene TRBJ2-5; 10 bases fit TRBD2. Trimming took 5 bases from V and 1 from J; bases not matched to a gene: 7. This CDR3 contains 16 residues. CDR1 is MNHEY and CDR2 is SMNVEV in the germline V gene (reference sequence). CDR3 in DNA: TGTGCCAGCAGTCTTTGGACTAGCGGAGCCCAAGAGACCCAGTACTTC. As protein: CASSLWTSGAQETQYF.

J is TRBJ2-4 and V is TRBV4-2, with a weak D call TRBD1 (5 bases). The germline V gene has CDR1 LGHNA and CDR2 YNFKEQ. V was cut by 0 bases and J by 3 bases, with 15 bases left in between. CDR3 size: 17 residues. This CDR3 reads CASSQDLVGRDKNIQYF. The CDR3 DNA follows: TGTGCCAGCAGCCAAGATCTTGTGGGCAGGGACAAAAACATTCAGTACTTC.

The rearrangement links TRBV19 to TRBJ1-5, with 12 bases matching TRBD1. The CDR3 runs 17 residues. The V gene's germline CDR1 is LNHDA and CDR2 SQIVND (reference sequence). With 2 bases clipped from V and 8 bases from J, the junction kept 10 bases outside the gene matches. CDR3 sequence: CASSINHGTGGIKPQHF. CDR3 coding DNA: TGTGCCAGTAGTATAAATCATGGGACAGGGGGCATCAAGCCCCAGCATTTT.

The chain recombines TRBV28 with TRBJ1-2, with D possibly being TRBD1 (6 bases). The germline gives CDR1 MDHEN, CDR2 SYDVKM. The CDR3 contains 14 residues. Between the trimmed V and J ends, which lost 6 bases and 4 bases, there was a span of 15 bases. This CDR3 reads CASRVIRTAYGYTF. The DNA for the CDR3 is TGTGCCAGCAGGGTAATTCGGACAGCCTATGGCTACACCTTC.

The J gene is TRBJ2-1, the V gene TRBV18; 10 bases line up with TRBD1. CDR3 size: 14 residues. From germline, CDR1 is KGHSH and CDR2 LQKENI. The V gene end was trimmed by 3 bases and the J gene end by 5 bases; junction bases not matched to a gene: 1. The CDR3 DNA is TGTGCCAGCTCACCCGGACAGGGGGACAATGAGCAGTTCTTC. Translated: CASSPGQGDNEQFF.

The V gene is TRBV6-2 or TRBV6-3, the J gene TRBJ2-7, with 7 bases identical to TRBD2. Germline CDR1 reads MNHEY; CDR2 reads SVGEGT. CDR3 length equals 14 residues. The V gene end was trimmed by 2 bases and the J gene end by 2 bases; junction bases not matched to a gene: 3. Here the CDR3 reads CASSYVAGAYEQYF. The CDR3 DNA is TGTGCCAGCAGTTACGTTGCGGGAGCCTACGAGCAGTACTTC.

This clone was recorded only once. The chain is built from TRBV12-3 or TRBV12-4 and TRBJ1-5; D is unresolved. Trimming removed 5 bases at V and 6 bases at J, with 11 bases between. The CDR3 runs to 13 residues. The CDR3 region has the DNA TGTGCCAGCAGTAGAGGGTGGGGTCAGCCCCAGCATTTT. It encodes CASSRGWGQPQHF.

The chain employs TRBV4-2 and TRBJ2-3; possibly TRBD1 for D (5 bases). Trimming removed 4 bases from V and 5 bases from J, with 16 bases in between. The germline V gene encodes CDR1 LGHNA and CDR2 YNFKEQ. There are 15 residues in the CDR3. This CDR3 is CASSLGQGREDTQYF. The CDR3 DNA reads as TGTGCCAGCAGCCTGGGGCAGGGAAGGGAAGATACGCAGTATTTT.

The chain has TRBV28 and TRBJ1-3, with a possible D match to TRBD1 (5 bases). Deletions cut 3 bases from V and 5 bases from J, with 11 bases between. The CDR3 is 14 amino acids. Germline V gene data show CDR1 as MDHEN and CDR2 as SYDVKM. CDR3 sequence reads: CASSFGQGRNTIYF. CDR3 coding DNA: TGTGCCAGCAGTTTTGGCCAGGGACGAAACACCATATATTTT. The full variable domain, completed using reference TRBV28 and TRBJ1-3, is DVKVTQSSRYLVKRTGEKVFLECVQDMDHENMFWYRQDPGLGLRLIYFSYDVKMKEKGDIPEGYSVSREKKERFSLILESASTNQTSMYLCASSFGQGRNTIYFGEGSWLTVV.

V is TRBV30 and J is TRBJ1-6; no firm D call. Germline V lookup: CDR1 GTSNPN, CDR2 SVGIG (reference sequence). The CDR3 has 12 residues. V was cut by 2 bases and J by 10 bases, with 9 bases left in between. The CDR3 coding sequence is TGTGCCTGGAGTCAAACCTCCTCACCCCTCCACTTT. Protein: CAWSQTSSPLHF. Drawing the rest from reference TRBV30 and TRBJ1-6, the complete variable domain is SQTIHQWPATLVQPVGSPLSLECTVEGTSNPNLYWYRQAAGRGLQLLFYSVGIGQISSEVPQNLSASRPQDRQFILSSKKLLLSDSGFYLCAWSQTSSPLHFGNGTRLTVT.

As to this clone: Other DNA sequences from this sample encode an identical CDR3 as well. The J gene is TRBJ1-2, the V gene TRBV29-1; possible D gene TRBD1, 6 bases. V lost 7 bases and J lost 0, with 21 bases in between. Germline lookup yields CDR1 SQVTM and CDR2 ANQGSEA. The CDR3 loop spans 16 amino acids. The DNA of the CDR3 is TGCAGCGGTCGGGGTCTAGGGGGGGGATCTAACTATGGCTACACCTTC. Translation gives CSGRGLGGGSNYGYTF.

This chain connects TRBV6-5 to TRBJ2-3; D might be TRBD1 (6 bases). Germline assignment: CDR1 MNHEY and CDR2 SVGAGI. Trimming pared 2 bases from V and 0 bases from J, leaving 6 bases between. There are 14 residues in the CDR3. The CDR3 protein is CASSYGGSTDTQYF. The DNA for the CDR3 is TGTGCCAGCAGTTACGGGGGCAGCACAGATACGCAGTATTTT.

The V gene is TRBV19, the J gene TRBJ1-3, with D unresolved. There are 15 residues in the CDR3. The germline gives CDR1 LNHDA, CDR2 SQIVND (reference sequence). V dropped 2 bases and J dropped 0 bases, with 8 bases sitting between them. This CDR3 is CASSIRDTSGNTIYF. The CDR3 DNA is TGTGCCAGTAGTATAAGAGACACCTCTGGAAACACCATATATTTT. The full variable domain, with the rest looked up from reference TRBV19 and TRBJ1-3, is DGGITQSPKYLFRKEGQNVTLSCEQNLNHDAMYWYRQDPGQGLRLIYYSQIVNDFQKGDIAEGYSVSREKKESFPLTVTSAQKNPTAFYLCASSIRDTSGNTIYFGEGSWLTVV.

CDR3 loop: CASSQEWGGQETQYF. The CDR3 DNA reads TGTGCCAGCAGCCAAGAGTGGGGGGGCCAAGAGACCCAGTACTTC. The chain recombines TRBV4-2 with TRBJ2-5; 7 positions match TRBD2. The J segment lost 1 base and the V segment lost 0 bases, leaving 2 bases of the junction unmatched. Germline values: CDR1 LGHNA, CDR2 YNFKEQ. This CDR3 comprises 15 residues.

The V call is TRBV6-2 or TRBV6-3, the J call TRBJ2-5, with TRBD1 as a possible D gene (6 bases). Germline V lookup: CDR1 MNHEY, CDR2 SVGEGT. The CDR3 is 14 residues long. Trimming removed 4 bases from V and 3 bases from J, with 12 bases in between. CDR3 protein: CASSSWDIEETQYF. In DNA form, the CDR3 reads TGTGCCAGCAGTTCATGGGACATTGAAGAGACCCAGTACTTC.

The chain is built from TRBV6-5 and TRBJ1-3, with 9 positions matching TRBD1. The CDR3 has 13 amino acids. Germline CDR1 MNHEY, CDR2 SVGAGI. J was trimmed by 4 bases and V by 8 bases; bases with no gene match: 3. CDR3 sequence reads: CASRDRDGNTIYF. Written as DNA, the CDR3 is TGTGCCAGCCGGGACAGGGACGGAAACACCATATATTTT.

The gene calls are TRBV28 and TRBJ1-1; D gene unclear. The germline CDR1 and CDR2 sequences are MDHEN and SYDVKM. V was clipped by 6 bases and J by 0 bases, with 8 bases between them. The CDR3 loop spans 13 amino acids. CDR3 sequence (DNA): TGTGCCAGCAGGTTTCAGTTGAACACTGAAGCTTTCTTT. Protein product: CASRFQLNTEAFF.

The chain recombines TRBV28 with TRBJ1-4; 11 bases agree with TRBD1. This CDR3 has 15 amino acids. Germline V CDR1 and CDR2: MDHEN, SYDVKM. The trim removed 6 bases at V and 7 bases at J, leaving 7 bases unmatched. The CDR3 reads CASRPSGQGGEKLFF. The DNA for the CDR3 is TGTGCCAGCAGGCCATCGGGACAGGGGGGTGAAAAACTGTTTTTT. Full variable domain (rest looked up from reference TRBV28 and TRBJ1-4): DVKVTQSSRYLVKRTGEKVFLECVQDMDHENMFWYRQDPGLGLRLIYFSYDVKMKEKGDIPEGYSVSREKKERFSLILESASTNQTSMYLCASRPSGQGGEKLFFGSGTQLSVL.